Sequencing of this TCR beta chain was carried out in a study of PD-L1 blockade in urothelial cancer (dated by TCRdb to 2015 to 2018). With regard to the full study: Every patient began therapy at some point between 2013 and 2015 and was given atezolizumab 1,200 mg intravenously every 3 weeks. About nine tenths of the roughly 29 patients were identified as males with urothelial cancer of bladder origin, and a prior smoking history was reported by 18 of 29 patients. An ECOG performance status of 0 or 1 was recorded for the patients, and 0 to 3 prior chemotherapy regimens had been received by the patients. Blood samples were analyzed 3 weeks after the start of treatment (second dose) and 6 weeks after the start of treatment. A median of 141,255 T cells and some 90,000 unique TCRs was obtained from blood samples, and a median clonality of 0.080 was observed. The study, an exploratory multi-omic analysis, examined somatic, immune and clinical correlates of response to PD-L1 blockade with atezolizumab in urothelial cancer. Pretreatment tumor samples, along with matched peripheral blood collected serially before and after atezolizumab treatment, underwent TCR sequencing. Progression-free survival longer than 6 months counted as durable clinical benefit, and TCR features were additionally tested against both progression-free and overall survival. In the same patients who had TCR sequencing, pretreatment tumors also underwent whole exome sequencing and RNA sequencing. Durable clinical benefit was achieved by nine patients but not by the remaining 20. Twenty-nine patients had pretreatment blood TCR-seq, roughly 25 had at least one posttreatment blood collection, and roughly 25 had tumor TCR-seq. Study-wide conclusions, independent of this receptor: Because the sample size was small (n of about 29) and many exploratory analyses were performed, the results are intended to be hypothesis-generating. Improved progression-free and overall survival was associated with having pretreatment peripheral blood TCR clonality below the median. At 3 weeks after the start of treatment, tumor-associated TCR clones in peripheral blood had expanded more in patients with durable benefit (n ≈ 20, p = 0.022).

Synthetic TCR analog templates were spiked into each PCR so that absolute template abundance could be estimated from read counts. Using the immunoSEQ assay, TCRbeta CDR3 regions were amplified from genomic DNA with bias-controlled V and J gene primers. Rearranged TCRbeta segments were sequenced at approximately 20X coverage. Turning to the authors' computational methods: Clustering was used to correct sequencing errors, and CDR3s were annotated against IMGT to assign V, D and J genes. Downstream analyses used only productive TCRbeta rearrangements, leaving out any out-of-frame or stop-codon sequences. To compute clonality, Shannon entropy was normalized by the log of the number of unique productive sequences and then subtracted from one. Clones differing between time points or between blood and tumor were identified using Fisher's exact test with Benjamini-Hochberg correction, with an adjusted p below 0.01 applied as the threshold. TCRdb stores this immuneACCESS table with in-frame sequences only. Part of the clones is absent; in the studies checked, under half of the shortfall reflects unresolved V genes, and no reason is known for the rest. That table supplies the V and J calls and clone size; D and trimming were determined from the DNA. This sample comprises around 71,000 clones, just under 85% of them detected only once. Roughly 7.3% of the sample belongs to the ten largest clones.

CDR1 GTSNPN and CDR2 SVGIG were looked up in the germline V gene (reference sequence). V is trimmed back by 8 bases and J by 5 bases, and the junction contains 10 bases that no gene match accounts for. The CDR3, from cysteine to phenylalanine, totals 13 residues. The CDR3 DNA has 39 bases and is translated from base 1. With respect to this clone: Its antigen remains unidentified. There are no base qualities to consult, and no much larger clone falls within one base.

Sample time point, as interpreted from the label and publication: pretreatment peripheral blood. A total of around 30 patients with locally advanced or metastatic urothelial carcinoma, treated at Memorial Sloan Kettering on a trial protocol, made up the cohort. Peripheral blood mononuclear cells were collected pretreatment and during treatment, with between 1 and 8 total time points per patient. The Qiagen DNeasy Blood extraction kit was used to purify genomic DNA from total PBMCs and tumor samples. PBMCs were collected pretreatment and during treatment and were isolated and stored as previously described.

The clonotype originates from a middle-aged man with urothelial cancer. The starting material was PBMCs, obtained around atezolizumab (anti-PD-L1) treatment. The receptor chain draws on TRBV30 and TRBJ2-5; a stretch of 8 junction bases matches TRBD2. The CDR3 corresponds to CAGTRAGEETQYF. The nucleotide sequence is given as TGTGCCGGAACTAGAGCGGGAGAGGAGACCCAGTACTTC.